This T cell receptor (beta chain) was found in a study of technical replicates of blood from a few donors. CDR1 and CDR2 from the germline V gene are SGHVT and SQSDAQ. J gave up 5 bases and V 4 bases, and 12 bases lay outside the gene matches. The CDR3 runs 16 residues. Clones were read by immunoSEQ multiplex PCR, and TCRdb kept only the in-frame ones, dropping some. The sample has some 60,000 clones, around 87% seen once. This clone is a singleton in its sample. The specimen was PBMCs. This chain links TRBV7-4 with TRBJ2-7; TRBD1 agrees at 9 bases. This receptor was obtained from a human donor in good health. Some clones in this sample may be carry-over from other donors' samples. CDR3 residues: CASSSPQWTGVHEQYF. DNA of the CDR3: TGTGCCAGCAGCTCCCCCCAATGGACAGGGGTCCACGAGCAGTACTTC.